This note documents a single T cell receptor beta chain sequence. The target antigen is unknown. Germline lookup yields CDR1 SEHNR and CDR2 FQNEAQ (reference sequence). The V gene lost 7 bases and the J gene lost 1 base, with 10 bases spanning the gap. This CDR3 has 13 residues. The data originate from a study of T cell responses to AZD1222 COVID-19 vaccine. Study-wide background: Whether given at about 4 or about 12 weeks, second doses were pooled. The study, taken as a whole, reports: Compared with day 0, the breadth and depth of the Spike-specific TCR repertoire rose significantly after two doses of AZD1222.

Measured with immunoSEQ multiplex PCR; TCRdb has only the in-frame clones, and not every one. The data hold 140,000 or so clones, with around 91% observed a single time. The chain joins TRBV7-9 to TRBJ1-2, with a possible D match to TRBD1 (6 bases). The sample consisted of peripheral blood, taken on day 0 of AZD1222 vaccination. The origin of this receptor is an adult in good health. CDR3 protein: CASTGQYNYGYTF. The CDR3, as DNA: TGTGCCAGCACTGGACAGTATAACTATGGCTACACCTTC.